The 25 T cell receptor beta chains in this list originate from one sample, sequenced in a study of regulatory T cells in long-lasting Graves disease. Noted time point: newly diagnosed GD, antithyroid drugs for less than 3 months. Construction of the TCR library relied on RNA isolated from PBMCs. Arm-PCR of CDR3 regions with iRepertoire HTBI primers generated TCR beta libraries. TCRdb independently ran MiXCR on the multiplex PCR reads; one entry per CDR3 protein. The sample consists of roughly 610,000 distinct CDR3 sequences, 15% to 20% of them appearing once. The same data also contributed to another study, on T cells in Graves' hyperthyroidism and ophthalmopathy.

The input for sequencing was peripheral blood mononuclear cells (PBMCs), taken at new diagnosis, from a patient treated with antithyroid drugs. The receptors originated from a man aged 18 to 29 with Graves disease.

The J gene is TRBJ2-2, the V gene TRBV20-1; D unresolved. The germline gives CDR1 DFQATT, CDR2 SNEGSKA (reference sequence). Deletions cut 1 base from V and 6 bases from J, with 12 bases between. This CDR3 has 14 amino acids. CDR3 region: CSARAPKGPGELFF. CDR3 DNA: TGCAGTGCTAGAGCCCCTAAGGGCCCCGGGGAGCTGTTTTTT.

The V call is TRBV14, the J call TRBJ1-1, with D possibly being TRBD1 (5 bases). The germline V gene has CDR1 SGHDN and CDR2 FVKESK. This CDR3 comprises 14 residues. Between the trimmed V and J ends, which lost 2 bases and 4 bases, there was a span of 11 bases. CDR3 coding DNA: TGTGCCAGCAGCCAAAGTTTTGGGGGCACTGAAGCTTTCTTT. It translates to CASSQSFGGTEAFF.

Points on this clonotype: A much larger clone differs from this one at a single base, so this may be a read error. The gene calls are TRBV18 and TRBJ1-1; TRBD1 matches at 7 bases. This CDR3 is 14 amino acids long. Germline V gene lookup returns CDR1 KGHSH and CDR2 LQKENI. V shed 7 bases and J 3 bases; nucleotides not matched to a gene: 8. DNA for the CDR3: TGTGCCAGCTTGGGACAGACCATGGACACTGAAGCTTTCTTT. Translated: CASLGQTMDTEAFF.

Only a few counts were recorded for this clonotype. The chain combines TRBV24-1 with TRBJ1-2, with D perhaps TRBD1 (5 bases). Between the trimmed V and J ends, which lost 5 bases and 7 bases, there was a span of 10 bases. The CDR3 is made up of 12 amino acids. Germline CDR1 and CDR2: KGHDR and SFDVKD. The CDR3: CATSGDSPGYTF. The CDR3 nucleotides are TGTGCCACCAGTGGAGACAGTCCTGGCTACACCTTC.

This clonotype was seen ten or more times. Here the CDR3 DNA reads TGTGCCAGCAGCCAGAGTCGGGGACTGTTTTTT. Translated: CASSQSRGLFF. The rearrangement links TRBV3-1 to TRBJ1-4; no definite D call. The CDR3 is 11 amino acids. The V gene's germline CDR1 is LGHDT and CDR2 YNNKEL (reference sequence). Trimming stripped 3 bases from V and 13 bases from J, with 9 bases between.

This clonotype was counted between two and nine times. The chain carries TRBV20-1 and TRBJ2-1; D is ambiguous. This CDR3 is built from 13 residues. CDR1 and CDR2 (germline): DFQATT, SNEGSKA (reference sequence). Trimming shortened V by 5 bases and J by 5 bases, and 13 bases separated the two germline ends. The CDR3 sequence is CSAGVGLNNEQFF. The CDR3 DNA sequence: TGCAGTGCTGGGGTGGGTCTGAACAATGAGCAGTTCTTC.

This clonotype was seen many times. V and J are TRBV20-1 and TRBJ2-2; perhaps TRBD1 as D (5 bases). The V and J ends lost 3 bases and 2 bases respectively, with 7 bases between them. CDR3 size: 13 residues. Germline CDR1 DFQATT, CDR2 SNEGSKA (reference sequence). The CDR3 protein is CSARQGNTGELFF. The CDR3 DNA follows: TGCAGTGCTAGGCAGGGTAACACCGGGGAGCTGTTTTTT.

The CDR3 region is CASSPGTGKPQHF. CDR3 nucleotides: TGCGCCAGCAGCCCCGGGACAGGGAAGCCCCAGCATTTT. This chain uses TRBV5-1 with TRBJ1-5; 9 bases align to TRBD1. The junction had 4 bases not matched to a gene; V was cut back by 4 bases and J by 8 bases. The germline V gene encodes CDR1 SGHRS and CDR2 YFSETQ. CDR3 length: 13 residues.

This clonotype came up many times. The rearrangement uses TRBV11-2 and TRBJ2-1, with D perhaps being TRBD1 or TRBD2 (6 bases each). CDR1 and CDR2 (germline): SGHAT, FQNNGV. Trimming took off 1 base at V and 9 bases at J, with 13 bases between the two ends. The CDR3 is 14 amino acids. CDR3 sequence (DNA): TGTGCCAGCAGCTTAGTCGGAGGGGGGAGTGAGCAGTTCTTC. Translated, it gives CASSLVGGGSEQFF.

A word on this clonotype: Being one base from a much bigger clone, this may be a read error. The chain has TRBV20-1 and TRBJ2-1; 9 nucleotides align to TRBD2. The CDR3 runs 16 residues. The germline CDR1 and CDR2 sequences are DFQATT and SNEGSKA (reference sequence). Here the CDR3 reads CSARTSGSTTIREQLF. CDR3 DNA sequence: TGCAGTGCTAGAACTAGCGGGTCGACTACAATAAGGGAGCAGCTCTTC.

In DNA, the CDR3 is TGTGCCAGCAAGAAGGCCAGGGTAACCTACGAGCAGTACTTC. It translates to CASKKARVTYEQYF. This chain links TRBV11-2 with TRBJ2-7; perhaps TRBD1 as D (5 bases). V gave up 7 bases and J gave up 2 bases, with 15 bases separating them. The CDR3 covers 14 residues. Germline V CDR1 and CDR2: SGHAT, FQNNGV.

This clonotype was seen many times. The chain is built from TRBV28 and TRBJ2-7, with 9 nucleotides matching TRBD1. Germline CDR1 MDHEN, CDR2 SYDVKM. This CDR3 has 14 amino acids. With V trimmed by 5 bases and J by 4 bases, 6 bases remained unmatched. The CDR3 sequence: CASSPHRGQYEQYF. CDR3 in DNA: TGTGCCAGCAGTCCCCACAGGGGGCAATACGAGCAGTACTTC. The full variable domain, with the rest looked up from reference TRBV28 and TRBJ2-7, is DVKVTQSSRYLVKRTGEKVFLECVQDMDHENMFWYRQDPGLGLRLIYFSYDVKMKEKGDIPEGYSVSREKKERFSLILESASTNQTSMYLCASSPHRGQYEQYFGPGTRLTVT.

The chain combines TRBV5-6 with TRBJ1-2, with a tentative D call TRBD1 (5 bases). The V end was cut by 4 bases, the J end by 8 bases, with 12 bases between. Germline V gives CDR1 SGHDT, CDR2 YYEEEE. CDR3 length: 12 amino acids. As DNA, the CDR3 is TGTGCCAGCAGCCCCAGGGTTGGGGGCTACACCTTC. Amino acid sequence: CASSPRVGGYTF.

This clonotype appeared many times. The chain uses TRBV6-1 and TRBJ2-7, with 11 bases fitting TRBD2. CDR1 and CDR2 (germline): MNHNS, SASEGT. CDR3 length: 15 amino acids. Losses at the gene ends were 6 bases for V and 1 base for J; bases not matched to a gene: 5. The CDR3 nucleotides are TGTGCCAGCAGACACGGGACTAGCGGATCCTACGAGCAGTACTTC. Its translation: CASRHGTSGSYEQYF.

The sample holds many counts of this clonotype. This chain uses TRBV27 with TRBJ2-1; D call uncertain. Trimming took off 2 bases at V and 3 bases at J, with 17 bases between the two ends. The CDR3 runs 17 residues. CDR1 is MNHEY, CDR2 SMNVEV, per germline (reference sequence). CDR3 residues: CASSLERTPTFYNEQFF. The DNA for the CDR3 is TGTGCCAGCAGTTTAGAAAGGACGCCAACGTTCTACAATGAGCAGTTCTTC.

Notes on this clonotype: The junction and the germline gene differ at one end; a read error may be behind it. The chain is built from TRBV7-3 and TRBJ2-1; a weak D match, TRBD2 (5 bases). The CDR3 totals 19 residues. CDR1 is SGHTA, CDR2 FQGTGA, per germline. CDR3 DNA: TGTGCCAGCGGCTTGTACTCTAGCAGGAGGCTACATTCCTACAATGAGCAGTTCTTC. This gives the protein CASGLYSSRRLHSYNEQFF.

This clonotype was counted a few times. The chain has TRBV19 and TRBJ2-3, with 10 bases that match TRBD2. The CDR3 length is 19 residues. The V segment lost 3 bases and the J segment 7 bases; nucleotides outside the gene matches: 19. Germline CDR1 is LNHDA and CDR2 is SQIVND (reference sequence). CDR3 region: CASSILLPRAGGPSYTQYF. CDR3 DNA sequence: TGTGCCAGTAGTATCCTCCTCCCCCGAGCGGGAGGGCCGTCATATACGCAGTATTTT.

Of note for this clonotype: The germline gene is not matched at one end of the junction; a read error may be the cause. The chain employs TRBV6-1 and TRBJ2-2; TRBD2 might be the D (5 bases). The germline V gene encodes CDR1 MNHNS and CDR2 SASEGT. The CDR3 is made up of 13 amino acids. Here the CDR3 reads CASSLGITGELLF. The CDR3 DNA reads TGTGCCAGCAGTCTAGGGATTACCGGGGAGCTGCTTTTT.

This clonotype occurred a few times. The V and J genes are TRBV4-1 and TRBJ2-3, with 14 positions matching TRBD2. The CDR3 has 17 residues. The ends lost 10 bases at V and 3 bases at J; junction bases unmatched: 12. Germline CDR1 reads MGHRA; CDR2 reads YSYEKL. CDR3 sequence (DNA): TGCGCCACCTCACCGGGACTAGCGGGAGAGCGTACAGATACGCAGTATTTT. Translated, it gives CATSPGLAGERTDTQYF.

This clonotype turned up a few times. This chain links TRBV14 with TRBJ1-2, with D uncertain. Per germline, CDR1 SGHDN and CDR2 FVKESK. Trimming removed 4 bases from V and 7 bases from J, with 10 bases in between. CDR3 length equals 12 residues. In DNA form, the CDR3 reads TGTGCCAGCAGCCCCTGGAGATTTGGCTACACCTTC. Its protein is CASSPWRFGYTF.

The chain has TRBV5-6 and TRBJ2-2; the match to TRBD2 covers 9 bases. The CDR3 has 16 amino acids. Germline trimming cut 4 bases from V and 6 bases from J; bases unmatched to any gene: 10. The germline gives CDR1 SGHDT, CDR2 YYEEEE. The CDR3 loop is CASSQERTSAPGELFF. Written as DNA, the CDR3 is TGTGCCAGCAGCCAAGAGCGGACTAGCGCCCCCGGGGAGCTGTTTTTT.

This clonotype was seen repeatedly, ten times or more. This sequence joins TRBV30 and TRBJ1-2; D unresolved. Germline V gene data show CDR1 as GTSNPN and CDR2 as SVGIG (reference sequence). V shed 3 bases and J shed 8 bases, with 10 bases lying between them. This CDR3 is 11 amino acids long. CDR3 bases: TGTGCCTGGAGCGGTTTGGGAGGCTACACCTTC. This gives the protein CAWSGLGGYTF.

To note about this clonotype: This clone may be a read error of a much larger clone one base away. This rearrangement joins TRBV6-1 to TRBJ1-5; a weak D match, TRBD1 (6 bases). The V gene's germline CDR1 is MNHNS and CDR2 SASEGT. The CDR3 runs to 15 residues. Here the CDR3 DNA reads TGTGCCAGCAAAGACAGGCTGTATAGCAATCAGCCCCAGCGTTTT. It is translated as CASKDRLYSNQPQRF.

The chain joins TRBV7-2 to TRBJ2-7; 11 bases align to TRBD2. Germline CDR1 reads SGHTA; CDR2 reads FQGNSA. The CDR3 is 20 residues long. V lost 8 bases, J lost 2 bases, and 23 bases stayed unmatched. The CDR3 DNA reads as TGTGCCAGCTCACCACGGACCCTCGGACTAGCGGGCTTAAAAACCTACGAGCAGTACTTC. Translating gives CASSPRTLGLAGLKTYEQYF.

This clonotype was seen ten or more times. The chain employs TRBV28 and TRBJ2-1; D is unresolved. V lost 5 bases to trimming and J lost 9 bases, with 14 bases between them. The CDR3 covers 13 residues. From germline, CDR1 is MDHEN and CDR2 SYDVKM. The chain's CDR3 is CASSPQLVGEQFF. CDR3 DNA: TGTGCCAGCAGTCCCCAGCTAGTAGGTGAGCAGTTCTTC.